The rows below give T cell receptor beta chains drawn from one sample of a study of blood T cell repertoires in COVID-19. Using immunoSEQ multiplex PCR, the repertoire was profiled, and TCRdb retains in-frame clones only, with some absent. In the table there are hundreds of thousands of clones, approximately 90% of which are singletons. Sequencing was done on a sample of PBMCs or T cells enriched from blood (not recorded which). The receptors were gathered from a woman in her fifties or sixties in a cohort exposed to, infected with or recovered from COVID-19 (not recorded which). Both conserved end residues are part of each CDR3. D genes are given only for firm matches. Some rows mark clone size as missing; the rest say once, few, many or name a class of expanded clone.

d_gene,j_gene,len,v_gene,abundance,CDR3nt,CDR3aa
TRBD2,TRBJ2-3,16,TRBV19,once,TGTGCCAGTAGTATGTCACTAGCGGGAGGTATTGTCGGGCAGTATTTT,CASSMSLAGGIVGQYF
NA,TRBJ2-7,14,TRBV27,NA,TGTGCCAGCAGTTCCTCAGGGAAGGCCTACGAGCAGTACTTC,CASSSSGKAYEQYF
NA,TRBJ1-1,14,TRBV6-5,NA,TGTGCCAGCAGGTTGGACAAATCGAGGACTGAAGCTTTCTTT,CASRLDKSRTEAFF
TRBD1,TRBJ2-5,15,TRBV7-8,NA,TGTGCCAGCAGCCTCCGGGACAGGGGCCGGGAGACCCAGTACTTC,CASSLRDRGRETQYF
NA,TRBJ1-5,15,TRBV2,NA,TGTGCCAGCAGTGAAGCAACAGGGAAGAATCAGCCCCAGCATTTT,CASSEATGKNQPQHF
TRBD1,TRBJ2-5,14,TRBV9,NA,TGTGCCAGCAGCGAGGACAGGGGGGAGAGGACCCAGTACTTC,CASSEDRGERTQYF
TRBD2,TRBJ2-1,15,TRBV7-9,NA,TGTGCCAGCAGCCCCACTAGCGGTCTTAACAATGAGCAGTTCTTC,CASSPTSGLNNEQFF
NA,TRBJ1-5,14,TRBV6-6,NA,TGTGCCAGCAGTTCCGGGGGGGGCCTCGGGCCCCAGCATTTT,CASSSGGGLGPQHF
NA,TRBJ1-1,16,TRBV25-1,NA,TGTGCCAGCAGTGCCACCCGGGGGGCGTTGAACACTGAAGCTTTCTTT,CASSATRGALNTEAFF
TRBD1,TRBJ1-5,13,TRBV20-1,NA,TGCAGTGCTAGTACAGGGGGCGGGCAGCCCCAGCATTTT,CSASTGGGQPQHF
TRBD1,TRBJ1-4,13,TRBV7-2,NA,TGTGCCAGCGCAGGACAGGTGGACGAAAAACTGTTTTTT,CASAGQVDEKLFF
NA,TRBJ1-3,15,TRBV11-2,once,TGTGCCAGCAGCATAGTGGGCAGCTCTGGAAACACCATATATTTT,CASSIVGSSGNTIYF
TRBD2,TRBJ2-7,15,TRBV14,once,TGTGCCAGCAGCCCTCAGGCGGGAGGGCCTTCCGAGCAGTACTTC,CASSPQAGGPSEQYF
NA,TRBJ2-1,14,TRBV19,NA,TGTGCCAGTAGTGGGTCGGGGGTTTACAATGAGCAGTTCTTC,CASSGSGVYNEQFF
TRBD1,TRBJ1-1,16,TRBV7-9,NA,TGTGCCAGCAGCTTAAGGGGGCAGGAGGATTTTACTGAAGCTTTCTTT,CASSLRGQEDFTEAFF
TRBD2,TRBJ2-1,16,TRBV5-4,NA,TGTGCCAGCAGCTTTGGAGCGGGAGGGACCTACAATGAGCAGTTCTTC,CASSFGAGGTYNEQFF
NA,TRBJ2-1,16,TRBV28,few,TGTGCCAGCAGTCCCCCCCAGCAGGGGAGGGTTTCTGAGCAGTTCTTC,CASSPPQQGRVSEQFF
NA,TRBJ2-7,13,TRBV6-5,once,TGTGCCAGCAGTTACTCCGCCCAGGGCGAGCAGTACTTC,CASSYSAQGEQYF
NA,TRBJ2-1,18,TRBV19,NA,TGTGCCAGTAGTATTCTACCCCCCGGGGTTTTAATCGACAATGAGCAGTTCTTC,CASSILPPGVLIDNEQFF
TRBD1,TRBJ2-7,14,TRBV5-1,NA,TGCGCCAGCAGGTCGACAGGGGGGGCCTACGAGCAGTACTTC,CASRSTGGAYEQYF
NA,TRBJ2-7,14,TRBV11-2,NA,TGTGCCAGCAGCTCCCTAAGAGGCACCTACGAGCAGTACTTC,CASSSLRGTYEQYF
NA,TRBJ2-7,16,TRBV7-3,NA,TGTGCCAGCAGCTACCCTCGAAATCCAGGCTCCTACGAGCAGTACTTC,CASSYPRNPGSYEQYF
NA,TRBJ1-3,15,TRBV3-1/TRBV3-2,NA,TGTGCCAGCAGCCAAGCGAGGGAACGTGGAAACACCATATATTTT,CASSQARERGNTIYF
NA,TRBJ1-4,15,TRBV10-3,NA,TGTGCCATCAGTGAGTCCCCAACAACTAATGAAAAACTGTTTTTT,CAISESPTTNEKLFF
TRBD1,TRBJ2-1,15,TRBV27,NA,TGTGCCAGCAGTGCCCAGGGGGCCCCCTACAATGAGCAGTTCTTC,CASSAQGAPYNEQFF
NA,TRBJ2-2,13,TRBV5-8,once,TGTGCCCCCAAGAGAATAAACACCGGGGAGCTGTTTTTT,CAPKRINTGELFF
NA,TRBJ1-4,17,TRBV16,NA,TGTGCCAGCAGCCAAGTACGACAGATCCCAACTAATGAAAAACTGTTTTTT,CASSQVRQIPTNEKLFF
NA,TRBJ2-1,14,TRBV5-1,NA,TGCGCCAGCAGCTTGCAGCGGCCCGTCGTTGAGCAGTTCTTC,CASSLQRPVVEQFF
TRBD1,TRBJ2-7,13,TRBV28,NA,TGTGCCAGCAGGGGGACAGGCCTCTACGAGCAGTACTTC,CASRGTGLYEQYF
NA,TRBJ2-2,15,TRBV9,NA,TGTGCCAGCAGCGTAGGCCAGGCGGGCACCGGGGAGCTGTTTTTT,CASSVGQAGTGELFF
TRBD2,TRBJ2-7,16,TRBV27,NA,TGTGCCAGCAGTCTCGGACTAGCGGGAGTCGGCTACGAGCAGTACTTC,CASSLGLAGVGYEQYF
NA,TRBJ2-5,15,TRBV7-9,NA,TGTGCCAGCAGCTTACTACAGGGGAGGTCAGAGACCCAGTACTTC,CASSLLQGRSETQYF
TRBD2,TRBJ2-7,16,TRBV5-7,NA,TGTGCCAGCAGCAATAGACTAGCGGGGAGCTCCTACGAGCAGTACTTC,CASSNRLAGSSYEQYF
NA,TRBJ2-7,13,TRBV6-5,NA,TGTGCCAGCAGTTACGGCAGGGAATACGAGCAGTACTTC,CASSYGREYEQYF
NA,TRBJ2-1,14,TRBV7-9,NA,TGTGCCAGCAGCTTAAGCAATACTCGGTCTGAGCAGTTCTTC,CASSLSNTRSEQFF
TRBD1,TRBJ2-2,17,TRBV27,NA,TGTGCCAGCAGTCTAACAGGGGGGAAGAAGGGGACCGGGGAGCTGTTTTTT,CASSLTGGKKGTGELFF
NA,TRBJ2-7,13,TRBV3-1/TRBV3-2,NA,TGTGCCAGCAGCCAAAACGGCGGAGGGGAGCAGTACTTC,CASSQNGGGEQYF
NA,TRBJ1-6,14,TRBV5-4,NA,TGTGCCAGCAGCTATACTGAATATGGTTCACCCCTCCACTTT,CASSYTEYGSPLHF
NA,TRBJ1-4,15,TRBV7-8,NA,TGTGCCAGCAGCCTGCTGGGGGGGGCCTCTGAAAAACTGTTTTTT,CASSLLGGASEKLFF
TRBD1,TRBJ1-2,18,TRBV6-4,NA,TGTGCCAGCAGTGACTCGATAGGACAGGGGACCCTCAACTATGGCTACACCTTC,CASSDSIGQGTLNYGYTF
TRBD2,TRBJ2-7,15,TRBV5-6,NA,TGTGCCAGCAGCACCGGACTAGCGGACCCCTACGAGCAGTACTTC,CASSTGLADPYEQYF
NA,TRBJ1-2,10,TRBV28,NA,TGTGCCAGCAGTTCATATGGCTACACCTTC,CASSSYGYTF
NA,TRBJ2-6,13,TRBV5-5,NA,TGTGCCAGCAGCCTAGAGGGGGCCAACGTCCTGACTTTC,CASSLEGANVLTF
NA,TRBJ2-2,15,TRBV5-4,NA,TGTGCCAGCAGCTTTAGTGCAGGTCTCACCGGGGAGCTGTTTTTT,CASSFSAGLTGELFF
NA,TRBJ1-4,15,TRBV7-3,NA,TGTGCCAGCAGCTTATCAGGGGCTGGGGGCGAAAAACTGTTTTTT,CASSLSGAGGEKLFF
NA,TRBJ2-6,16,TRBV6-2/TRBV6-3,NA,TGTGCCAGCAGTTACCCTAGGGGATCTGGGGCCAACGTCCTGACTTTC,CASSYPRGSGANVLTF
NA,TRBJ2-1,16,TRBV28,NA,TGTGCCAGCAGCAATAGGGCTCAGGGATCCTACAATGAGCAGTTCTTC,CASSNRAQGSYNEQFF
NA,TRBJ1-3,18,TRBV3-1/TRBV3-2,NA,TGTGCCAGCAGCGAACTTCCTCCTAGACAGTCTGGACAAAACACCATATATTTT,CASSELPPRQSGQNTIYF
NA,TRBJ1-1,13,TRBV30,NA,TGTGCCTGGAGTAAACAGGGCGGGACTGAAGCTTTCTTT,CAWSKQGGTEAFF
TRBD1,TRBJ1-3,15,TRBV7-2,NA,TGTGCCAGCAGCTTTGATCAGGGGGCCGGAAACACCATATATTTT,CASSFDQGAGNTIYF
NA,TRBJ2-7,15,TRBV18,NA,TGTGCCAGCTCACCAACCCCTGTCAGCTCCTACGAGCAGTACTTC,CASSPTPVSSYEQYF
TRBD2,TRBJ2-1,18,TRBV5-1,once,TGCGCCAGCAGCTTCTCCTTGCGGACTAGCGGGAGTGGCAATGAGCAGTTCTTC,CASSFSLRTSGSGNEQFF
TRBD1,TRBJ1-6,17,TRBV19,NA,TGTGCCAGTAGTGTCGGGAACAGGGGGCGCGGGAATTCACCCCTCCACTTT,CASSVGNRGRGNSPLHF
TRBD1,TRBJ2-7,15,TRBV28,once,TGTGCCAGCAGTTCGAGGACAGGTTTATCCTACGAGCAGTACTTC,CASSSRTGLSYEQYF
TRBD1,TRBJ1-2,15,TRBV11-2,NA,TGTGCCAGCAGCTCTAGCTCCGGGACAGGCAGTGGCTACACCTTC,CASSSSSGTGSGYTF
NA,TRBJ2-6,15,TRBV3-1/TRBV3-2,NA,TGTGCCAGCAGCCGGAGGTCTTCTGGGGCCAACGTCCTGACTTTC,CASSRRSSGANVLTF
NA,TRBJ2-1,13,TRBV7-9,NA,TGTGCCAGCAGCCCCCCCGGGGGTTATGAGCAGTTCTTC,CASSPPGGYEQFF